This T cell receptor beta chain was captured in a study of cytomegalovirus exposure and HLA in healthy donors. Healthy bone marrow donors formed the donor group. CDR3 size: 12 residues. Trimming left V 2 bases short and J 7 bases short, with 6 bases between. Germline CDR1 and CDR2: MNHNS and SASEGT. Concerning this clone: Its antigen is not identified.

General study results and limits: Serostatus for CMV was the only available immune exposure information. In a later analysis, DRB1 alleles had the most associated TCRs; HLA-C alleles the fewest.

Primers: 60 Vbeta forward and 13 Jbeta reverse. Sequencing used immunoSEQ multiplex PCR; TCRdb keeps in-frame clones, though not all of them. In the table there are 100,000 or so clones, 65% to 75% of which are singletons. This chain joins TRBV6-1 and TRBJ1-5; D not resolved. The sequence came from a woman between 18 and 29 years old in good health and CMV-seropositive. The sequenced material came from PBMCs. CDR3 region: CASSETRQPQHF. The CDR3 DNA sequence: TGTGCCAGCAGTGAAACTCGGCAGCCCCAGCATTTT.